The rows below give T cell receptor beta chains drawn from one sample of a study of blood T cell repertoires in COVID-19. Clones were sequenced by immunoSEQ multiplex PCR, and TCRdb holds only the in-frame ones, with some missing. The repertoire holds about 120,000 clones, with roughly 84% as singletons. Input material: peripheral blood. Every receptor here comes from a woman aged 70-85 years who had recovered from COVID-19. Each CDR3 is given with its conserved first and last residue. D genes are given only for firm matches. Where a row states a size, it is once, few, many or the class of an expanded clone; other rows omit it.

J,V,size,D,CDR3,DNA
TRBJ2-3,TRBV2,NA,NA,CASSEWRGDTQYF,TGTGCCAGCAGTGAATGGCGCGGCGATACGCAGTATTTT
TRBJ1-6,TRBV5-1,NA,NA,CASSLAGRDSPLHF,TGCGCCAGCAGCTTGGCCGGGAGGGATTCACCCCTCCACTTT
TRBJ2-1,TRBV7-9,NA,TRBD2,CASSRLAGGWDEQFF,TGTGCCAGCAGCCGACTAGCGGGAGGGTGGGATGAGCAGTTCTTC
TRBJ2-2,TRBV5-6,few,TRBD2,CASSSSTGTSYNTGELFF,TGTGCCAGCAGCTCCTCGACCGGGACTAGCTACAACACCGGGGAGCTGTTTTTT
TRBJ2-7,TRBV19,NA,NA,CASSVSRTPTYEQYF,TGTGCCAGTAGTGTCTCTAGGACTCCAACCTACGAGCAGTACTTC
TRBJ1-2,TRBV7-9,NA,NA,CASSLALASNYGYTF,TGTGCCAGCAGCTTAGCGCTGGCCTCCAACTATGGCTACACCTTC
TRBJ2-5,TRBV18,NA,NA,CASSPRQAPPYF,TGTGCCAGCTCACCACGACAGGCCCCCCCGTACTTC
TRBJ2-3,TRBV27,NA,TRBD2,CASSLSRGTSGSGVDTQYF,TGTGCCAGCAGTTTATCGAGGGGGACTAGCGGGAGTGGGGTAGATACGCAGTATTTT
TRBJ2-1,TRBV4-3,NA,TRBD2,CASSQETSGRNSYNEQFF,TGCGCCAGCAGCCAAGAGACTAGCGGGAGAAACTCCTACAATGAGCAGTTCTTC
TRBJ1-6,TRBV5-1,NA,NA,CASTAGRNSPLHF,TGCGCCAGCACAGCAGGGCGGAATTCACCCCTCCACTTT
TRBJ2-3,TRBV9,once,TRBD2,CANSGTSGYKRTDTQYF,TGTGCCAACTCCGGGACTAGCGGATATAAACGCACAGATACGCAGTATTTT
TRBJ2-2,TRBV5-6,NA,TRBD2,CASSSTWLAGNTGELFF,TGTGCCAGCAGCTCTACTTGGCTAGCGGGAAACACCGGGGAGCTGTTTTTT
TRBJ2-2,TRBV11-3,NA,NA,CASSFRRGGNTGELFF,TGTGCCAGCAGCTTTAGGCGAGGCGGGAACACCGGGGAGCTGTTTTTT
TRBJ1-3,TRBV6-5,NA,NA,CASSYSGRGAGNTIYF,TGTGCCAGCAGTTACTCAGGGAGGGGTGCTGGAAACACCATATATTTT
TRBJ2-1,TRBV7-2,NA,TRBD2,CASSSRPTSGGAGGNEQFF,TGTGCCAGCAGCTCCCGGCCAACTAGCGGGGGGGCCGGGGGCAATGAGCAGTTCTTC
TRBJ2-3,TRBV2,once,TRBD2,CASSEAGTSISAQYF,TGTGCCAGCAGTGAGGCAGGGACTAGCATTTCTGCGCAGTATTTT
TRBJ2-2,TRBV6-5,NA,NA,CASSYNEAGELFF,TGTGCCAGCAGTTACAATGAGGCCGGGGAGCTGTTTTTT
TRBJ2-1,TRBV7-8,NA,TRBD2,CASSFQAGGRGNEQFF,TGTGCCAGCAGCTTTCAAGCGGGAGGGCGAGGGAATGAGCAGTTCTTC
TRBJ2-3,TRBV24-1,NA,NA,CATSDAGSGTDTQYF,TGTGCCACCAGTGATGCTGGTTCAGGCACAGATACGCAGTATTTT
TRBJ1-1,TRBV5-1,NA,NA,CASSTPPPEAFF,TGCGCCAGCAGCACTCCGCCCCCTGAAGCTTTCTTT
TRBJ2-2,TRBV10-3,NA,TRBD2,CAASGGFDTGELFF,TGTGCCGCCAGCGGGGGGTTCGACACCGGGGAGCTGTTTTTT
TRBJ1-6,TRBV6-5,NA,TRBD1,CASSSQGAAYNSPLHF,TGTGCCAGCAGTTCACAGGGGGCGGCCTATAATTCACCCCTCCACTTT
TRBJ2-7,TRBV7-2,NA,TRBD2,CASSWTSGSFSYEQYF,TGTGCCAGCAGCTGGACTAGCGGGTCCTTCTCCTACGAGCAGTACTTC
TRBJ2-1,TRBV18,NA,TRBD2,CASSPGTSDNEQFF,TGTGCCAGCTCACCAGGGACTAGCGACAATGAGCAGTTCTTC
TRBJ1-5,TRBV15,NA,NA,CATSRVEGLGNQPQHF,TGTGCCACCAGCAGAGTCGAGGGACTGGGCAATCAGCCCCAGCATTTT
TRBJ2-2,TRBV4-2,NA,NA,CASSGRLGTGELFF,TGTGCCAGCAGTGGGAGACTGGGCACCGGGGAGCTGTTTTTT
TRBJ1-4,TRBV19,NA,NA,CASKNLGRTATNEKLFF,TGTGCCAGCAAAAACCTTGGACGGACAGCAACTAATGAAAAACTGTTTTTT
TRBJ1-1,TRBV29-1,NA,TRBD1,CSAPTGTGGAFF,TGCAGCGCCCCGACGGGGACAGGGGGGGCTTTCTTT
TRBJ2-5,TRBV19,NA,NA,CASSIGLGVKTQYF,TGTGCCAGTAGTATTGGTCTAGGTGTAAAGACCCAGTACTTC
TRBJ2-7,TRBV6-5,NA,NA,CASAASLHYEQYF,TGTGCCAGTGCGGCGTCCCTTCATTACGAGCAGTACTTC